These 8 T cell receptor beta chains share one sample of origin, sequenced in a study of OX40 agonist ivuxolimab in advanced cancers. Only in-frame clones appear in the TCRdb table, and some are missing; sequencing was by immunoSEQ multiplex PCR. Of around 60,000 clones listed, about 86% were seen once; the top ten hold roughly 1%. This sample comprised CD4+ or CD8+ T cells sorted from blood, obtained in a trial of the OX40 agonist ivuxolimab. Receptors originate from an adult with an advanced solid tumor such as melanoma, head and neck, liver or kidney cancer.

This rearrangement joins TRBV5-8 to TRBJ2-2; TRBD1 matches at 9 bases. Germline CDR1 SGHTS, CDR2 YDEGEE. The CDR3 is made up of 16 amino acids. V lost 4 bases and J lost 1; bases outside the gene matches: 5. Here the CDR3 reads CASSPGQGWNTGELFF. For the CDR3, the DNA is TGTGCCAGCAGCCCCGGACAGGGGTGGAACACCGGGGAGCTGTTTTTT.

V usage is TRBV4-1 and J usage is TRBJ1-1; no clear D gene. This CDR3 region has 14 residues. CDR1 is MGHRA, CDR2 YSYEKL, per germline. Trimming pared 6 bases from V and 5 bases from J, leaving 16 bases between. The chain's CDR3 is CASRGLLRGTEAFF. In DNA form, the CDR3 reads TGCGCCAGCAGGGGTCTACTCCGGGGAACTGAAGCTTTCTTT.

The genes are TRBV9 and TRBJ2-1, with D possibly TRBD1 on 6 matching bases. CDR1 and CDR2 (germline): SGDLS, YYNGEE. The CDR3 totals 15 residues. The V and J ends lost 6 bases and 5 bases respectively, with 18 bases between them. The CDR3: CASNPGQLDDNEQFF. The CDR3 bases are TGTGCCAGCAACCCAGGACAGTTGGATGACAATGAGCAGTTCTTC.

V and J are TRBV6-1 and TRBJ2-2, with TRBD1 identical over 7 bases. Germline V lookup: CDR1 MNHNS, CDR2 SASEGT. The V gene end was trimmed by 7 bases and the J gene end by 2 bases; junction bases not matched to a gene: 7. This CDR3 spans 15 amino acids. This CDR3 reads CASTRGTENTGELFF. The CDR3 nucleotides read TGTGCCAGCACGAGGGGGACAGAAAACACCGGGGAGCTGTTTTTT.

V is TRBV5-1 and J is TRBJ2-3; TRBD2 aligns across 7 bases. Germline-derived CDR1 and CDR2 are SGHRS and YFSETQ. Trimming cost V 0 bases and J 6 bases; bases outside gene matches: 10. The CDR3 contains 16 residues. The CDR3 protein is CASSLGAGEPGDTQYF. CDR3 nucleotide sequence: TGCGCCAGCAGCTTGGGCGCGGGGGAGCCGGGGGATACGCAGTATTTT.

The chain carries TRBV5-1 and TRBJ2-2; 8 bases are a match to TRBD1. The CDR3 extends over 18 amino acids. J gave up 4 bases and V 4 bases, and 15 bases lay outside the gene matches. Looked up from germline, CDR1 is SGHRS and CDR2 is YFSETQ. DNA for the CDR3: TGCGCCAGCAGCCCCCTGCGAACGGACAGGGAATTCACCGGGGAGCTGTTTTTT. It is translated as CASSPLRTDREFTGELFF.

The chain carries TRBV19 and TRBJ1-3; D is perhaps TRBD1 (5 bases). From germline, CDR1 is LNHDA and CDR2 SQIVND (reference sequence). CDR3 size: 16 residues. V was clipped by 5 bases and J by 4 bases, with 18 bases between them. The CDR3 bases are TGTGCCAGTAGTGCCGGGACTCCCAGTTACGGAAACACCATATATTTT. The encoded protein is CASSAGTPSYGNTIYF.

The CDR3 here is CASSLGGLESSYEQYF. CDR3 coding DNA: TGCGCCAGCAGCTTGGGCGGACTAGAAAGCTCCTACGAGCAGTACTTC. This rearrangement joins TRBV5-1 to TRBJ2-5; 7 bases are a match to TRBD2. The DNA end is more similar to TRBJ2-7, so the J call may be wrong. Germline CDR1 SGHRS, CDR2 YFSETQ. The CDR3 runs to 16 residues.